The TCR beta chain under discussion was sequenced for a study of shared clonotypes between healthy human individuals. There are 13 residues in the CDR3. The germline V gene has CDR1 MDHEN and CDR2 SYDVKM. This clone was picked up a small number of times. Its target is unknown. Regarding the study as a whole: The diversity represented, both genetic and in exposure history, was limited by few donors. Naive subsets typically showed greater estimated richness than memory subsets.

CD8 memory fractions consisted of CD45RO+ and CCR7-negative CD45RA+ TemRA cells together. This table comes from immunoSEQ multiplex PCR, and its TCRdb copy is limited to in-frame clones, with some not included. The sample shows roughly 700,000 clones, 90% of them seen only once. Sequencing used memory CD8+ T cells from PBMCs. The subset was: CD45RO+ cells pooled with CCR7-negative TemRA cells. The chain has TRBV28 and TRBJ2-7; D is undetermined. This receptor was taken from a man aged 18 to 29 in good health. Some clones in this sample may be carry-over from other donors' samples. Here the CDR3 reads CAHSKGRSYEQYF. CDR3 nucleotides: TGTGCGCATTCAAAAGGCAGATCCTACGAGCAGTACTTC.